This T cell receptor (beta chain) is drawn from a study of technical replicates of blood from several donors (dated by TCRdb to the late 2010s). As concerns this clone: Its antigen specificity is not known. No much larger clone exists at a distance of one base, and base qualities are not known.

Libraries were prepared through the immunoSEQ multiplex PCR assay. Entries here come from immuneACCESS through TCRdb and include only in-frame sequences with V and J called. Some clones fail to appear in such tables; in the studies checked, an unresolved V gene covers under half of the shortfall, and the cause of the remainder is unknown. The table for this sample lists 15,000 to 17,000 clones; over 75% of them were counted only once. The ten largest account for around 12% of the sample. The TCR originated in a human donor in good health. Sequencing was done on a sample of PBMCs.

The CDR3 has the sequence CASSIGRVGGSSYEQYF. The nucleotide sequence is given as TGTGCCAGTAGTATCGGCCGGGTGGGCGGGAGCTCCTACGAGCAGTACTTC. The sequence links TRBV19 to TRBJ2-7; 7 bases in the junction line up with TRBD2. From its cysteine to its phenylalanine, the CDR3 spans 17 amino acids. Only the CDR3 DNA stays, 51 bases, in frame from base 1. Trimming removed 3 bases from V and 0 bases from J; the gene matches leave 11 bases unexplained. CDR1 is given as LNHDA and CDR2 as SQIVND, both from the germline V gene (reference sequence).